The T cell receptor (beta chain) described here comes from a study of T cell repertoires in cytomegalovirus infection. Turning to this clonotype: What it binds is not known.

The study, taken as a whole, reports: CMV carriers with the relevant HLA were identified by cumulative public TCR beta family frequency. CMV-specific TCR beta clonotypes restricted by HLA-C were the ones dominating the ex vivo response.

The germline V and J ends were trimmed by 5 bases and 8 bases, with 19 bases remaining between them. Looked up from germline, CDR1 is MNHNY and CDR2 is SVGAGI (reference sequence). The CDR3 is made up of 15 amino acids. TCRdb reanalysed the reads using MiXCR and keeps one entry per CDR3 protein. The table shows under 95,000 distinct CDR3 sequences, with about 45% occurring only once. The sequences come from CD8+ T cells from cultured PBMCs, collected from culture after CMV antigen stimulation. The chain employs TRBV6-6 and TRBJ2-4; the D is unclear. This sequence originates from a human donor in good health (CMV status not recorded). Some clones in this sample may be carry-over from other donors' samples. In DNA, the CDR3 is TGTGCCAGCAGTGCCTCGGTCTTAAGAGCATACATTCAGTACTTC. Translation: CASSASVLRAYIQYF.